The 12 T cell receptor beta chains below come from one sample, sequenced in a study of blood T cell repertoires in COVID-19. Libraries were prepared by immunoSEQ multiplex PCR; TCRdb keeps only in-frame clonotypes and omits some of them. The sample contains 350,000 to 450,000 clones, around 83% of which appear only once. Sample: PBMCs or T cells enriched from blood (not recorded which). The source of these receptors is a woman aged 45-59 years who had recovered from COVID-19.

This chain connects TRBV14 to TRBJ2-1; 8 nucleotides line up with TRBD2. The CDR3 runs to 18 residues. V gave up 0 bases and J gave up 9 bases; unmatched junction bases: 16. CDR1 is SGHDN, CDR2 FVKESK, per germline. The CDR3 spells CASSQERAGVAPSSEQFF. Here the CDR3 DNA reads TGTGCCAGCAGCCAAGAACGAGCGGGAGTCGCCCCGAGCAGTGAGCAGTTCTTC.

The chain employs TRBV2 and TRBJ2-7, with 8 bases fitting TRBD1. V lost 9 bases to trimming and J lost 4 bases; unmatched junction nucleotides: 8. Germline V gene sequence: CDR1 SNHLY, CDR2 FYNNEI. This CDR3 comprises 13 residues. The CDR3 DNA is TGTGCCAGGTCCGGGACAGGCCCTTACGAGCAGTACTTC. It specifies CARSGTGPYEQYF.

The chain carries TRBV7-9 and TRBJ1-5, with D unclear. CDR3 length: 15 residues. Germline V gene data show CDR1 as SEHNR and CDR2 as FQNEAQ (reference sequence). V shed 8 bases and J shed 0 bases, with 14 bases lying between them. The CDR3 region has the DNA TGTGCCAGCTCACTGGGCGGGAATAGCAATCAGCCCCAGCATTTT. Its translation: CASSLGGNSNQPQHF.

Details on this clone: Additional DNA sequences in this sample encode the identical CDR3. V gene TRBV19 combines with J gene TRBJ1-1; TRBD1 matches at 9 bases. V was pared by 1 base and J by 0 bases, with 0 bases of the junction left unmatched. The CDR3 totals 15 residues. Germline-derived CDR1 and CDR2 are LNHDA and SQIVND (reference sequence). The CDR3 DNA reads TGTGCCAGTAGTATAGGGGACAGGGTGAACACTGAAGCTTTCTTT. It encodes CASSIGDRVNTEAFF.

In this sample, this clone turned up a few times. J is TRBJ2-2 and V is TRBV5-4; D not resolved. Trimming took 5 bases from V and 0 from J, leaving 5 bases between them. CDR3 size: 13 residues. Germline V CDR1 and CDR2: SGHNT, YYREEE (reference sequence). The CDR3 region has the DNA TGTGCCAGCAGGGGCGCGAACACCGGGGAGCTGTTTTTT. Translated, it gives CASRGANTGELFF.

The chain employs TRBV20-1 and TRBJ2-7; D possibly corresponds to TRBD1 (6 bases). The V gene's germline CDR1 is DFQATT and CDR2 SNEGSKA (reference sequence). CDR3 length: 16 residues. Trimming removed 3 bases at V and 2 bases at J, with 20 bases between. The CDR3 coding sequence is TGCAGTGCTAGTACTTTACCGGGACAAACCGCCTACGAGCAGTACTTC. It encodes CSASTLPGQTAYEQYF.

The gene calls are TRBV6-2 or TRBV6-3 and TRBJ1-5; 8 bases match TRBD1. The V gene end was trimmed by 5 bases and the J gene end by 0 bases; junction bases not matched to a gene: 3. This CDR3 is 15 amino acids long. CDR1 and CDR2 (germline): MNHEY, SVGEGT. Here the CDR3 DNA reads TGTGCCAGCAGTCCCCAGGGGGCTAGCAATCAGCCCCAGCATTTT. Residues: CASSPQGASNQPQHF.

The V gene is TRBV5-4, the J gene TRBJ1-3; D might be TRBD1 (6 bases). The CDR3 is 14 amino acids. Germline lookup yields CDR1 SGHNT and CDR2 YYREEE (reference sequence). Deletions cut 4 bases from V and 0 bases from J, with 8 bases between. CDR3 amino acids: CASSQDSSGNTIYF. CDR3 coding DNA: TGTGCCAGCAGCCAGGACAGCTCTGGAAACACCATATATTTT.

The count of this clone is one. V usage is TRBV10-3 and J usage is TRBJ2-2; 8 nucleotides match TRBD1. Germline V gene data show CDR1 as ENHRY and CDR2 as SYGVKD. Trimming cost V 6 bases and J 5 bases; bases outside gene matches: 5. This CDR3 region has 14 residues. CDR3 sequence (DNA): TGTGCCATCAGCGCGACAGGGGATACCGGGGAGCTGTTTTTT. It encodes CAISATGDTGELFF.

The V and J genes are TRBV5-4 and TRBJ2-1; the match to TRBD2 covers 9 bases. This CDR3 has 14 amino acids. The J segment lost 10 bases and the V segment lost 0 bases, leaving 5 bases of the junction unmatched. In germline, CDR1 is SGHNT, CDR2 YYREEE (reference sequence). The CDR3 DNA reads as TGTGCCAGCAGCTTGGCCTCCAGCGGGAGGGAGCAGTTCTTC. The encoded protein is CASSLASSGREQFF.

This clone was picked up a small number of times. The rearrangement uses TRBV4-3 and TRBJ1-3; D remains unclear. CDR3 length equals 17 residues. V was pared by 0 bases and J by 0 bases, with 12 bases between. Germline V gene lookup returns CDR1 LGHNA and CDR2 YSLEER. The CDR3 protein is CASSQEYKLFSGNTIYF. The CDR3 DNA reads as TGCGCCAGCAGCCAAGAGTATAAGCTGTTCTCTGGAAACACCATATATTTT.

The chain recombines TRBV4-1 with TRBJ1-2, with TRBD1 matching 7 bases. V lost 0 bases to trimming and J lost 2 bases; unmatched junction nucleotides: 6. The CDR3 has 16 amino acids. The germline gives CDR1 MGHRA, CDR2 YSYEKL. The CDR3 protein is CASSQEPGQINYGYTF. Here the CDR3 DNA reads TGCGCCAGCAGCCAAGAACCGGGACAGATCAACTATGGCTACACCTTC.